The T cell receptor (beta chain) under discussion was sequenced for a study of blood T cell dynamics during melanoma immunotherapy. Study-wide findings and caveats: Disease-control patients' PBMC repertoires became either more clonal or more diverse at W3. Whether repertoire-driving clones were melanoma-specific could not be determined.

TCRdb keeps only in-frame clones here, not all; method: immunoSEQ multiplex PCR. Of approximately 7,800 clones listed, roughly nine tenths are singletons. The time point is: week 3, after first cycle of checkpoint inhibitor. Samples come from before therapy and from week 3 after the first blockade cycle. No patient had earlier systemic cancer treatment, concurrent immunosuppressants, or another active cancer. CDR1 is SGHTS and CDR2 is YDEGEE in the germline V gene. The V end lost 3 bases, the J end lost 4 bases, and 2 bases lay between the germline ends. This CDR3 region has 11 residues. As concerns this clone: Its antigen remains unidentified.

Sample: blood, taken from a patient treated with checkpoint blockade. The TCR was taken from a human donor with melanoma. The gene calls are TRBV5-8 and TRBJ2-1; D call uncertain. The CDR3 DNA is TGTGCCAGCAGCTGGTACAATGAGCAGTTCTTC. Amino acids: CASSWYNEQFF.